This TCR beta chain derives from a study of cytomegalovirus exposure and HLA in healthy donors. With 10 bases removed from V and 3 bases from J, the gap between germline ends came to 15 bases. Germline V gives CDR1 MNHEY, CDR2 SVGAGI. CDR3 length: 13 residues. Sequencing used immunoSEQ multiplex PCR; TCRdb keeps in-frame clones, though not all of them. The repertoire holds 130,000 to 150,000 clones, with roughly nine tenths as singletons. This sequence originates from a man younger than 35 in good health and CMV-seronegative. The chain links TRBV6-5 to TRBJ2-5; weak D call: TRBD1 (6 bases). Sequenced input: PBMCs. The CDR3 here is CATLTPGEETQYF. For the CDR3, the DNA is TGTGCCACCCTCACTCCAGGGGAAGAGACCCAGTACTTC.